This record looks at one T cell receptor (beta chain) sequence and its context. The target antigen is unknown. Profiled with immunoSEQ multiplex PCR; TCRdb holds only in-frame clones, not every one. The sample lists roughly 67,000 clones; 80% to 90% were seen once. Trimming removed 4 bases from V and 4 bases from J; junction bases left unmatched: 6. There are 14 residues in the CDR3. Germline V gene sequence: CDR1 SEHNR, CDR2 FQNEAQ (reference sequence). The data belong to a study of T cell responses to AZD1222 COVID-19 vaccine. Study-level results: Epitopes outside B.1.351 and B.1.1.7 mutated regions reportedly drew nearly half of spike TCRs.

The sample consisted of peripheral blood, taken 28 days after the second AZD1222 dose. This receptor was taken from an adult who received the AZD1222 COVID-19 vaccine. This sequence joins TRBV7-9 and TRBJ2-7; 8 positions match TRBD1. The CDR3 is CASSYDRGSYEQYF. CDR3 bases: TGTGCCAGCAGCTATGACAGGGGCTCTTACGAGCAGTACTTC.